Listed below are T cell receptor beta chains from one sample, sequenced in a study of PD-L1 blockade in urothelial cancer. Assay: immunoSEQ multiplex PCR; the TCRdb copy retains only in-frame clones and omits some. Of about 95,000 clones detected, about nine tenths appear once; the ten largest clones hold roughly 2%. The sample consisted of PBMCs, taken around atezolizumab (anti-PD-L1) treatment. Source of these receptors: a man in his 60s with urothelial cancer. Both conserved end residues are part of each CDR3. The D gene is left open where the match is weak. Rows give clone size only sometimes, using once, few, many, or a class for an expanded clone.

CDR3aa	CDR3nt	abundance	d_gene	j_gene	v_gene
CASSIAVLAGRGETQYF	TGTGCCAGTAGTATCGCCGTTCTAGCGGGGCGAGGAGAGACCCAGTACTTC	NA	TRBD2	TRBJ2-5	TRBV19
CASSLGSDYGYTF	TGTGCCAGCAGTTTAGGTAGCGACTATGGCTACACCTTC	many	NA	TRBJ1-2	TRBV28
CASSVGGSNTGELFF	TGTGCCAGCAGCGTAGGTGGGAGTAACACCGGGGAGCTGTTTTTT	few	NA	TRBJ2-2	TRBV9
CASSTYPAGYGYTF	TGTGCCAGTTCCACGTACCCGGCGGGCTATGGCTACACCTTC	few	NA	TRBJ1-2	TRBV19
CASSIEGGRGYTF	TGTGCCAGTAGTATTGAAGGGGGCAGAGGCTACACCTTC	NA	TRBD1	TRBJ1-2	TRBV19
CASSKTRERYGYTF	TGTGCCAGTAGTAAGACTCGGGAACGTTATGGCTACACCTTC	NA	NA	TRBJ1-2	TRBV19
CASSTPALTQYF	TGTGCCAGTAGTACCCCTGCGCTGACCCAGTACTTC	NA	NA	TRBJ2-5	TRBV19
CASGWGQGEVSSGANVLTF	TGTGCTAGTGGTTGGGGCCAAGGGGAGGTCAGCTCTGGGGCCAACGTCCTGACTTTC	NA	NA	TRBJ2-6	TRBV12-5
CASSLDGQSTDTQYF	TGTGCCAGCAGCTTGGATGGTCAGAGCACAGATACGCAGTATTTT	NA	NA	TRBJ2-3	TRBV5-5
CASTPGLAGGNFEQFF	TGTGCCAGCACCCCGGGACTAGCGGGGGGGAATTTTGAGCAGTTCTTC	NA	TRBD2	TRBJ2-1	TRBV7-9
CASSEQRNSPLHF	TGTGCCAGCAGTGAACAGAGGAATTCACCCCTCCACTTT	few	NA	TRBJ1-6	TRBV6-1
CASSLTSGSYNEQFF	TGTGCCAGCAGCTTGACTAGCGGGTCCTACAATGAGCAGTTCTTC	NA	TRBD2	TRBJ2-1	TRBV5-4
CASSQEGASNTGELFF	TGCGCCAGCAGCCAAGAGGGGGCCTCTAACACCGGGGAGCTGTTTTTT	NA	NA	TRBJ2-2	TRBV4-1
CASSHPGQGATGELFF	TGCGCCAGCAGCCACCCAGGACAGGGGGCGACCGGGGAGCTGTTTTTT	NA	TRBD1	TRBJ2-2	TRBV4-1
CASSQAGDRVTDTQYF	TGTGCCAGCAGCCAGGCGGGGGACAGGGTAACAGATACGCAGTATTTT	NA	TRBD1	TRBJ2-3	TRBV4-2
CASSPPRGGGETQYF	TGTGCCAGTAGCCCCCCCCGTGGGGGCGGAGAGACCCAGTACTTC	NA	NA	TRBJ2-5	TRBV2
CASRPGGTGELFF	TGTGCCAGCAGACCCGGGGGAACCGGGGAGCTGTTTTTT	NA	NA	TRBJ2-2	TRBV28
CASSEGTGIYTGELFF	TGCGCCAGCAGCGAGGGGACAGGGATTTACACCGGGGAGCTGTTTTTT	NA	TRBD1	TRBJ2-2	TRBV5-1
CASSYRQGGGYTF	TGTGCCAGCAGTTACCGACAGGGGGGGGGCTACACCTTC	NA	TRBD1	TRBJ1-2	TRBV6-5
CASSYNGGGPNEQFF	TGTGCCAGCAGTTATAATGGGGGAGGCCCCAATGAGCAGTTCTTC	NA	NA	TRBJ2-1	TRBV6-5
CASSVTSGTYNEQFF	TGTGCCAGCAGCGTGACTAGCGGGACCTACAATGAGCAGTTCTTC	many	TRBD2	TRBJ2-1	TRBV7-2
CASSLTSGAGTDTQYF	TGTGCCAGCAGCTTGACTAGCGGGGCGGGCACAGATACGCAGTATTTT	NA	TRBD2	TRBJ2-3	TRBV7-2
CASCLQGLYNEQFF	TGTGCCAGCTGTCTGCAGGGGCTATACAATGAGCAGTTCTTC	NA	NA	TRBJ2-1	TRBV2
CASSANTDTQYF	TGCGCCAGCAGCGCTAACACAGATACGCAGTATTTT	NA	NA	TRBJ2-3	TRBV5-1
CASSPPTGFQPQHF	TGTGCCAGCAGCCCCCCCACAGGGTTCCAGCCCCAGCATTTT	once	NA	TRBJ1-5	TRBV28
CASMLSRSDTQYF	TGTGCCAGCATGCTTAGCCGGTCCGATACGCAGTATTTT	NA	NA	TRBJ2-3	TRBV2
CAWNLGPGNTIYF	TGTGCCTGGAATTTGGGCCCTGGAAACACCATATATTTT	NA	NA	TRBJ1-3	TRBV30
CASSPGQGAYEQYF	TGTGCCAGCAGCCCTGGACAGGGCGCCTACGAGCAGTACTTC	NA	TRBD1	TRBJ2-7	TRBV4-2
CASSFRGGSQVGEQYF	TGTGCCAGCAGCTTCAGGGGTGGGAGCCAGGTTGGCGAGCAGTACTTC	NA	NA	TRBJ2-7	TRBV11-3
CASSLWGGAGPDTQYF	TGTGCCAGCAGCTTGTGGGGGGGCGCGGGACCAGATACGCAGTATTTT	NA	NA	TRBJ2-3	TRBV5-6
CAWGPRGTEAFF	TGTGCCTGGGGCCCGAGAGGCACTGAAGCTTTCTTT	NA	NA	TRBJ1-1	TRBV30
CAIMDRGRYEQYF	TGTGCCATCATGGACAGGGGACGCTACGAGCAGTACTTC	NA	TRBD1	TRBJ2-7	TRBV10-3
CASSERTGRLSEAFF	TGTGCCAGCAGCGAGCGGACAGGGCGCCTATCTGAAGCTTTCTTT	NA	TRBD1	TRBJ1-1	TRBV7-6
CASSSSGQGGYGYTF	TGCGCCAGCAGTTCATCGGGACAGGGCGGGTATGGCTACACCTTC	NA	TRBD1	TRBJ1-2	TRBV5-1
CASSLRGNEQFF	TGTGCCAGCAGCTTACGGGGCAATGAGCAGTTCTTC	NA	NA	TRBJ2-1	TRBV7-8
CAWQTGRGSYEQYF	TGTGCCTGGCAGACAGGGAGAGGCTCCTACGAGCAGTACTTC	NA	TRBD1	TRBJ2-7	TRBV30
CASSFRDRAYEQYF	TGTGCCAGCAGCTTCCGGGACAGAGCCTACGAGCAGTACTTC	NA	TRBD1	TRBJ2-7	TRBV5-6
CASSPRTSGGSETQYF	TGTGCCAGCAGCCCCCGGACTAGCGGGGGGTCGGAGACCCAGTACTTC	NA	TRBD2	TRBJ2-5	TRBV14
CASTADRATDTQYF	TGTGCCAGCACCGCGGACAGGGCCACAGATACGCAGTATTTT	NA	TRBD1	TRBJ2-3	TRBV9
CASSSPGQGNYGYTF	TGTGCCAGCAGTTCTCCGGGACAGGGAAACTATGGCTACACCTTC	few	TRBD1	TRBJ1-2	TRBV2
CASSARNTGELFF	TGTGCCAGCAGCGCCAGGAACACCGGGGAGCTGTTTTTT	NA	NA	TRBJ2-2	TRBV5-6
CASSMGASSGNTIYF	TGTGCCAGTAGTATGGGGGCAAGCTCTGGAAACACCATATATTTT	NA	NA	TRBJ1-3	TRBV19